The rows below give T cell receptor beta chains drawn from one sample of a study of cytomegalovirus exposure and HLA in healthy donors. Measured with immunoSEQ multiplex PCR; TCRdb has only the in-frame clones, and not every one. The table includes 150,000 or so clones, 60% to 80% detected once. The sequenced sample was PBMCs. The receptors come from a man between 18 and 35 years old in good health and CMV-seropositive. Each CDR3 is given with its conserved first and last residue. The order of the fields is V gene, clone size, D gene, J gene, CDR3 DNA, CDR3 protein. D genes are given only for firm matches. Clone size is shown for a subset of rows, as once, few, many or a class of expanded clone.

TRBV2	NA	TRBD2	TRBJ2-7	TGTGCCAGCAGGGAAGAGAGAGCGGGGCCCTACGAGCAGTACTTC	CASREERAGPYEQYF
TRBV27	NA	TRBD1	TRBJ2-7	TGTGCCCGCAGTTTATCGATCGGGACAGGGGGACACGAGCAGTACTTC	CARSLSIGTGGHEQYF
TRBV2	NA	TRBD1	TRBJ1-5	TGTGCCAGCAGTCGACAGGGTACTACCAATCAGCCCCAGCATTTT	CASSRQGTTNQPQHF
TRBV5-1	NA	NA	TRBJ1-1	TGCGCCAGCAGCTTCGGGACATTTGGCACTGAAGCTTTCTTT	CASSFGTFGTEAFF
TRBV4-1	NA	TRBD1	TRBJ1-2	TGCGCCAGCAGCCAAGAACGGACAGGGTTTGGCTACACCTTC	CASSQERTGFGYTF
TRBV15	NA	NA	TRBJ2-1	TGTGCCACCAGTCCTGGGACCGGGACTGACTACAATGAGCAGTTCTTC	CATSPGTGTDYNEQFF
TRBV29-1	NA	TRBD1	TRBJ1-1	TGCAGCGTTGAAGCAGGGGGGGCTTTCTTT	CSVEAGGAFF
TRBV28	NA	TRBD1	TRBJ2-2	TGTGCCAGCAGTCTGACGACAGGGGGCACCGGGGAGCTGTTTTTT	CASSLTTGGTGELFF
TRBV6-1	NA	NA	TRBJ1-2	TGTGCCAGCATTACCTACGGGTACTATGGCTACACCTTC	CASITYGYYGYTF
TRBV28	NA	NA	TRBJ1-4	TGTGCCAGCAGTCAAGGGGGGGCAACTAATGAAAAACTGTTTTTT	CASSQGGATNEKLFF
TRBV7-9	NA	NA	TRBJ1-2	TGTGCCAGCAGCTTAGGCCCCGGGGAGGCTGGCTACACCTTC	CASSLGPGEAGYTF
TRBV15	once	TRBD1	TRBJ1-1	TGTGCCACCAGCAGAGGGACAGGGTTAAACACTGAAGCTTTCTTT	CATSRGTGLNTEAFF
TRBV6-5	NA	NA	TRBJ2-7	TGTGCCAGCAGCTCACCGATCGGGGGGCCCAACGAGCAGTACTTC	CASSSPIGGPNEQYF
TRBV5-5	NA	TRBD1	TRBJ2-1	TGTGCCAGCAGACTGTCCGGGACAGGGGCCAATGAGCAGTTCTTC	CASRLSGTGANEQFF
TRBV28	NA	NA	TRBJ2-6	TGTGCCAGCAGTTCTGAACGGTCCTCTGGGGCCAACGTCCTGACTTTC	CASSSERSSGANVLTF
TRBV27	NA	TRBD1	TRBJ2-7	TGTGCCAGCAGTCCCCAGGGACAGATCTCCTACGAGCAGTACTTC	CASSPQGQISYEQYF
TRBV2	NA	NA	TRBJ2-2	TGTGCCAGCATAGCCGGGGAGCTGTTTTTT	CASIAGELFF
TRBV6-5	NA	TRBD1	TRBJ1-2	TGTGCCAGCAGTTCCACCAGGGGGCTGGACTATGGCTACACCTTC	CASSSTRGLDYGYTF
TRBV7-9	once	TRBD2	TRBJ2-7	TGTGCCAGCAGCTATCCGGAGCGGGAGGGCTACGAGCAGTACTTC	CASSYPEREGYEQYF
TRBV28	NA	NA	TRBJ2-6	TGTGCCAGCAGTTCAGGGGCCAACGTCCTGACTTTC	CASSSGANVLTF
TRBV13	NA	TRBD2	TRBJ2-1	TGTGCCAGCAGCTTAGCCCCGGGAGGGCCCAATGAGCAGTTCTTC	CASSLAPGGPNEQFF
TRBV4-1	NA	NA	TRBJ2-1	TGCGCCAGCAGCCAAGACCGGTTACTAGCCCGTGAGCAGTTCTTC	CASSQDRLLAREQFF
TRBV21-1	NA	NA	TRBJ1-1	TGTGCCAGCAGCTTAGTTCGGGGACATCCCGGCGCTGAAGCTTTCTTT	CASSLVRGHPGAEAFF
TRBV7-2	NA	TRBD2	TRBJ2-3	TGTGCCAGCAGCAAAACTAGCGGCCGCACAGATACGCAGTATTTT	CASSKTSGRTDTQYF
TRBV6-6	NA	NA	TRBJ2-3	TGTGCCAGCAGTTACTCCCCGTTAGATACGCAGTATTTT	CASSYSPLDTQYF
TRBV6-4	NA	TRBD1	TRBJ2-3	TGTGCCAGCAGTGACGGGACAGGGCACACAGATACGCAGTATTTT	CASSDGTGHTDTQYF
TRBV9	NA	TRBD2	TRBJ2-1	TGTGCCAGCAGCTCACGGACTAGCGGGAGCAATGAGCAGTTCTTC	CASSSRTSGSNEQFF
TRBV18	NA	TRBD2	TRBJ2-1	TGTGCCAGCTCACCCAGAGCGGGAGTTGGGAAACTCAATGAGCAGTTCTTC	CASSPRAGVGKLNEQFF
TRBV11-2	NA	TRBD1	TRBJ2-2	TGTGCCAGCAGCACAGGGGCATTTACGGCGACCGGGGAGCTGTTTTTT	CASSTGAFTATGELFF
TRBV18	NA	TRBD1	TRBJ2-7	TGTGCCAGCTCAGGGACAGGCCCCTACGAGCAGTACTTC	CASSGTGPYEQYF
TRBV30	NA	TRBD1	TRBJ1-1	TGTGCCTGGAGTGAGACAGGGGGCCCGAAGAACACTGAAGCTTTCTTT	CAWSETGGPKNTEAFF
TRBV6-1	NA	NA	TRBJ1-1	TGTGCCAGCAAGATCGGGGACAAGAGAAACACTGAAGCTTTCTTT	CASKIGDKRNTEAFF
TRBV7-9	NA	NA	TRBJ1-4	TGTGCCAGCAGCTCGTACAGGAACGGGCCGGAAAAACTGTTTTTT	CASSSYRNGPEKLFF
TRBV7-8	NA	TRBD1	TRBJ2-5	TGTGCCAGCAGCCCGGGACAGCCAGTCCAAGAGACCCAGTACTTC	CASSPGQPVQETQYF
TRBV5-8	NA	TRBD2	TRBJ2-1	TGTGCCAGCAGCTTGTATAGCGGGAGGGAGGGAGAGCAGTTCTTC	CASSLYSGREGEQFF